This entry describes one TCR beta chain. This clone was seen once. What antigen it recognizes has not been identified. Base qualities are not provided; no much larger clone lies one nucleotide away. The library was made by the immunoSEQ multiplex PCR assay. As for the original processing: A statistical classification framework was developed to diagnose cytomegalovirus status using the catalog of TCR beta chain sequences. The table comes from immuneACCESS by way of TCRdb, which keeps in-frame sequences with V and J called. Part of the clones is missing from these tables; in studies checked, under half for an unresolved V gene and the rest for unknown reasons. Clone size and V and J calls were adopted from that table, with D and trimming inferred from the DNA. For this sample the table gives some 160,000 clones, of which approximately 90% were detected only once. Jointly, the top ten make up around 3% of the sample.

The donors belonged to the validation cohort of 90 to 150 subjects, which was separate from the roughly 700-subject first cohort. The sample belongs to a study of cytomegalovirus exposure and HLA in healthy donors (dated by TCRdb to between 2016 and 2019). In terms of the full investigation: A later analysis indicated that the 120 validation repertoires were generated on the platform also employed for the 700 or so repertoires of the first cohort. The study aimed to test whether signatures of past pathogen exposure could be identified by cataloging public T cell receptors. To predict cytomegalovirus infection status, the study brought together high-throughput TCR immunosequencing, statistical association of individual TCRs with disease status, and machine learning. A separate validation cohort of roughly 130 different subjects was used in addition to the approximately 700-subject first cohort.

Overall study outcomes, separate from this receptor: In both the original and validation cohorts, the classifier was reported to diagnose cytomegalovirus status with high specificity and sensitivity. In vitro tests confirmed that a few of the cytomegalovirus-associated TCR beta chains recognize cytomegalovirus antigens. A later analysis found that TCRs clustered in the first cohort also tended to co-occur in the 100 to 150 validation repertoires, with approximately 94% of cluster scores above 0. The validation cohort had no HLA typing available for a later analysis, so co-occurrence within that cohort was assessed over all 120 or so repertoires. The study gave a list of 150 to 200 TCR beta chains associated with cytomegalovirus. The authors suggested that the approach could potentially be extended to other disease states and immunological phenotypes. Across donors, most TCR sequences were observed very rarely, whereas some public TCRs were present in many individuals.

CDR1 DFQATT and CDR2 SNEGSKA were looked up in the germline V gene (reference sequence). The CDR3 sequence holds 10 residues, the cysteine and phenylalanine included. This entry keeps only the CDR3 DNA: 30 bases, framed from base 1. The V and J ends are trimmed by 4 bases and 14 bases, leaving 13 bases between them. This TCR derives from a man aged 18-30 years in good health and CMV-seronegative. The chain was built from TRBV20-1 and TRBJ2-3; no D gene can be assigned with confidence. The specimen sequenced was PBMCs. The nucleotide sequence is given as TGCAGTGCTAAGACGGAGCTGGGGTATTTT. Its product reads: CSAKTELGYF.